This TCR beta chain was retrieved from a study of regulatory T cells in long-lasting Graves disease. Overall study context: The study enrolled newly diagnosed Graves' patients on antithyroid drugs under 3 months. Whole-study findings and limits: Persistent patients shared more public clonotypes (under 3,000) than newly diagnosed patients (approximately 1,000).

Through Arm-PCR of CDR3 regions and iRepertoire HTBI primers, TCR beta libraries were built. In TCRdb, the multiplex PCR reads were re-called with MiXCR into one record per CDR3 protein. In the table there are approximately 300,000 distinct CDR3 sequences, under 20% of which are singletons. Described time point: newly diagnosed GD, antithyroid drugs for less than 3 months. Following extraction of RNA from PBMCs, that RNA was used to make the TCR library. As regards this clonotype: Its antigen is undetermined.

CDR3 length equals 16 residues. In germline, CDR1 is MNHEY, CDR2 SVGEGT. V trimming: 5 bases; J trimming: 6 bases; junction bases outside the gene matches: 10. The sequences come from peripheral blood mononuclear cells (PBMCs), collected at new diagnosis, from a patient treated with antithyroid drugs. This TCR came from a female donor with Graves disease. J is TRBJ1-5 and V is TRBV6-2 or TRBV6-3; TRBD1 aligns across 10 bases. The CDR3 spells CASSATGTGVVQPQHF. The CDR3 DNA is TGTGCCAGCAGTGCGACCGGGACAGGGGTCGTTCAGCCCCAGCATTTT.